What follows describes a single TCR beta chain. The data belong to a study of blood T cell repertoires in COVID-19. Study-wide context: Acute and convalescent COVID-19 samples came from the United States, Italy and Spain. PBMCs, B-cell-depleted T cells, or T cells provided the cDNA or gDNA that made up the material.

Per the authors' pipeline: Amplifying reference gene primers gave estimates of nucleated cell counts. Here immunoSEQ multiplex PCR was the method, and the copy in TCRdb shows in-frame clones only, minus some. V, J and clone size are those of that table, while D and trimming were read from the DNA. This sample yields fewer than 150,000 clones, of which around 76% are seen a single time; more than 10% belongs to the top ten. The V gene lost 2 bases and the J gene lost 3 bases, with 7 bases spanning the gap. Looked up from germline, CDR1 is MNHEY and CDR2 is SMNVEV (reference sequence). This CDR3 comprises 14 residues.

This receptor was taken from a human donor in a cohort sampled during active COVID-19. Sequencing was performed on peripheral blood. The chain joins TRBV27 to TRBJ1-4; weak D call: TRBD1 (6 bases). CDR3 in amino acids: CASSLGGSNEKLFF. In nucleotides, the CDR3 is TGTGCCAGCAGTTTAGGGGGCTCTAATGAAAAACTGTTTTTT.